Each of the 8 T cell receptor beta chains below was sequenced from the same sample in a study of T cell changes during pregnancy in multiple sclerosis. TCRdb's copy holds only in-frame clones and misses some; the assay was immunoSEQ multiplex PCR. The sample holds about 130,000 clones, about 96% seen once. Source: peripheral blood, taken after pregnancy. All receptors come from a female donor with multiple sclerosis, enrolled in a pregnancy study.

This chain links TRBV7-9 with TRBJ2-5; D possibly corresponds to TRBD2 (6 bases). This CDR3 region has 16 residues. Germline assignment: CDR1 SEHNR and CDR2 FQNEAQ (reference sequence). The V end was cut by 4 bases, the J end by 5 bases, with 20 bases between. CDR3 in DNA: TGTGCCAGCAGCTCCCGGGTCGGGAGCATCGAGGAGACCCAGTACTTC. This codes for CASSSRVGSIEETQYF.

This clone was recorded only once. This chain joins TRBV11-2 and TRBJ2-4, with a weak D call TRBD2 (6 bases). Per the germline V gene, CDR1 is SGHAT and CDR2 is FQNNGV. Trimming took off 5 bases at V and 7 bases at J, with 18 bases between the two ends. This CDR3 region has 15 residues. The CDR3 is CASSPVGLARNIQYF. Written as DNA, the CDR3 is TGTGCCAGCAGCCCAGTGGGGCTAGCGCGGAACATTCAGTACTTC.

The V and J genes are TRBV7-9 and TRBJ1-1; D is undetermined. CDR3 length: 15 amino acids. Germline CDR1 is SEHNR and CDR2 is FQNEAQ (reference sequence). The V end was cut by 1 base, the J end by 0 bases, with 9 bases between. CDR3 amino acids: CASSLEVGLNTEAFF. The CDR3 DNA follows: TGTGCCAGCAGCTTAGAGGTGGGCCTGAACACTGAAGCTTTCTTT.

The genes are TRBV28 and TRBJ2-1; 11 bases map to TRBD1. CDR1 and CDR2 from the germline V gene are MDHEN and SYDVKM. The ends lost 5 bases at V and 4 bases at J; junction bases unmatched: 7. The CDR3 spans 16 residues. This CDR3 reads CASSTRTGGAYNEQFF. The CDR3 bases are TGTGCCAGCAGTACCCGGACAGGGGGCGCATACAATGAGCAGTTCTTC. The complete variable domain, with remaining parts taken from reference TRBV28 and TRBJ2-1, reads DVKVTQSSRYLVKRTGEKVFLECVQDMDHENMFWYRQDPGLGLRLIYFSYDVKMKEKGDIPEGYSVSREKKERFSLILESASTNQTSMYLCASSTRTGGAYNEQFFGPGTRLTVL.

V gene TRBV29-1 combines with J gene TRBJ1-2; D might be TRBD1 (6 bases). The CDR3 runs to 16 residues. Germline CDR1 SQVTM, CDR2 ANQGSEA. Trimming stripped 0 bases from V and 2 bases from J, with 16 bases between. CDR3 sequence reads: CSVEDQLGGPNYGYTF. DNA for the CDR3: TGCAGCGTTGAAGATCAATTGGGGGGGCCCAACTATGGCTACACCTTC.

This clone appeared a single time. The chain's CDR3 is CASSRGRNYEQYF. CDR3 bases: TGTGCCAGCTCTCGGGGTAGAAACTACGAGCAGTACTTC. V is TRBV5-6 and J is TRBJ2-7; D might be TRBD2 (5 bases). This CDR3 is built from 13 residues. The V gene lost 7 bases and the J gene lost 3 bases, with 14 bases spanning the gap. Germline CDR1 SGHDT, CDR2 YYEEEE.

The chain employs TRBV6-5 and TRBJ2-2, with TRBD1 as a possible D gene (6 bases). CDR3 length: 14 amino acids. Trimming shortened V by 0 bases and J by 6 bases, and 8 bases separated the two germline ends. Per the germline V gene, CDR1 is MNHEY and CDR2 is SVGAGI. The CDR3 spells CASSYSGAAGELFF. The CDR3 DNA reads TGTGCCAGCAGTTACTCGGGGGCTGCCGGGGAGCTGTTTTTT.

The CDR3 DNA follows: TGTGCCTGGAGTGTCTCAGGACAGGGTTTTGGCACCTTC. This sequence encodes CAWSVSGQGFGTF. The rearrangement joins TRBV30 to TRBJ1-2; 8 bases line up with TRBD1. J lost 13 bases, V lost 0 bases, and 10 bases had no gene match. The CDR3 has 13 residues. Germline values: CDR1 GTSNPN, CDR2 SVGIG (reference sequence).